One sample yielded the 20 T cell receptor beta chains listed below, sequenced in a study of T cell repertoires in cytomegalovirus infection. The antigens for these receptors are not known. Via MiXCR, TCRdb re-called the reads, giving one row per CDR3 protein. The sample contains about 920,000 distinct CDR3 sequences, approximately 30% of which appear only once. The specimen comprised cultured CD8+ T cells from PBMCs, sampled from culture after CMV antigen stimulation. These receptors originate from a human donor in good health (CMV status not recorded). Some clones in this sample may be carry-over from other donors' samples.

V gene TRBV10-3 combines with J gene TRBJ1-2; D might be TRBD1 (5 bases). Trimming stripped 0 bases from V and 3 bases from J, with 35 bases between. CDR3 size: 23 residues. Germline assignment: CDR1 ENHRY and CDR2 SYGVKD. The DNA for the CDR3 is TGTGCCATCAGTGAGTCGACGGACCCCCAGGGAGGGGAGGATTTTACTGTCGACTATGGCTACACCTTC. Translated, it gives CAISESTDPQGGEDFTVDYGYTF.

This chain uses TRBV27 with TRBJ2-3; 8 bases are a match to TRBD1. The CDR3 covers 15 residues. The V and J ends lost 8 bases and 0 bases, in that order; junction bases with no gene match: 7. CDR1 is MNHEY and CDR2 is SMNVEV in the germline V gene (reference sequence). CDR3 sequence: CASGHRDRSTDTQYF. The CDR3 bases are TGTGCCAGCGGCCATCGGGACAGGAGCACAGATACGCAGTATTTT.

This clonotype occurred many times. The chain is built from TRBV7-9 and TRBJ1-2; TRBD1 is a possible D gene (5 bases). This CDR3 is 13 amino acids long. Germline V gene data show CDR1 as SEHNR and CDR2 as FQNEAQ (reference sequence). V was clipped by 10 bases and J by 2 bases, with 14 bases between them. The CDR3, as DNA: TGTGCCATAGCACAGGCGCCGAACTATGGCTACACCTTC. This sequence encodes CAIAQAPNYGYTF.

The CDR3 loop reads CASSKTDLNTEAFF. CDR3 DNA sequence: TGTGCCAGCAGCAAGACAGACTTGAACACTGAAGCTTTCTTT. The chain is built from TRBV6-2 or TRBV6-3 and TRBJ1-1; tentative D call: TRBD1 (5 bases). This CDR3 is built from 14 residues. Germline CDR1 MNHEY, CDR2 SVGEGT. V was cut by 6 bases and J by 0 bases, with 11 bases left in between.

The sample holds a few counts of this clonotype. The CDR3 bases are TGTGCCAGCAGTTACCCCGAATCGGGCAGGGAGCAGTTCTTC. Translated, it gives CASSYPESGREQFF. The chain employs TRBV6-6 and TRBJ2-1; D gene ambiguous. This CDR3 region has 14 residues. The V end lost 2 bases, the J end lost 10 bases, and 15 bases lay between the germline ends. Germline CDR1 MNHNY, CDR2 SVGAGI (reference sequence).

This clonotype has just a few counts. This rearrangement joins TRBV7-2 to TRBJ2-3; a possible D gene is TRBD2 (6 bases). This CDR3 has 17 amino acids. The germline V gene encodes CDR1 SGHTA and CDR2 FQGNSA. V dropped 0 bases and J dropped 1 base, with 14 bases sitting between them. CDR3 in DNA: TGTGCCAGCAGCTTAGCGGAGGGTGGGGAGGGCACAGATACGCAGTATTTT. Translation: CASSLAEGGEGTDTQYF.

This chain uses TRBV7-6 with TRBJ2-7; tentatively, D is TRBD2 (6 bases). The germline V gene has CDR1 SGHVS and CDR2 FNYEAQ. Trimming left V 2 bases short and J 2 bases short, with 10 bases between. The CDR3 spans 14 residues. The CDR3 region has the DNA TGTGCCAGCAGCTTATCCCTAGCGCCCTACGAGCAGTACTTC. This gives the protein CASSLSLAPYEQYF.

The chain carries TRBV27 and TRBJ1-2; the D gene is possibly TRBD1 (5 bases). The CDR3 has 14 amino acids. Germline loops: CDR1 MNHEY, CDR2 SMNVEV (reference sequence). The ends were cut back, 5 bases at V and 0 bases at J, with 10 bases in the middle. CDR3 protein: CASSNKGPNYGYTF. CDR3 bases: TGTGCCAGCAGTAACAAGGGGCCTAACTATGGCTACACCTTC.

This clonotype came up a few times. The gene calls are TRBV29-1 and TRBJ1-1, with D possibly matching TRBD1 (5 bases). Trimming left V 5 bases short and J 4 bases short, with 20 bases between. This CDR3 has 15 residues. The germline CDR1 and CDR2 sequences are SQVTM and ANQGSEA. The CDR3 DNA follows: TGCAGCGTTTCAACGTGGTTATTAGGGGCCACTGAAGCTTTCTTT. Translation gives CSVSTWLLGATEAFF.

The chain couples TRBV19 to TRBJ2-1; TRBD1 agrees at 7 bases. V was pared by 9 bases and J by 4 bases, with 9 bases of the junction left unmatched. Germline V CDR1 and CDR2: LNHDA, SQIVND (reference sequence). The CDR3 contains 14 residues. In nucleotides, the CDR3 is TGTGCCAGCTCATCGGGACAGACATACAATGAGCAGTTCTTC. Protein: CASSSGQTYNEQFF.

The chain links TRBV2 to TRBJ2-1, with TRBD2 matching 10 bases. Germline V CDR1 and CDR2: SNHLY, FYNNEI. J lost 6 bases, V lost 10 bases, and 3 bases had no gene match. This CDR3 region has 12 residues. CDR3 coding DNA: TGTGCCAAGGGACTAGCGTCCAATGAGCAGTTCTTC. Its translation is CAKGLASNEQFF.

This clonotype was detected only a few times. The chain joins TRBV4-1 to TRBJ1-1; 7 bases are shared with TRBD1. Trimming took 2 bases from V and 3 from J; bases not matched to a gene: 6. CDR1 is MGHRA, CDR2 YSYEKL, per germline. CDR3 length: 15 amino acids. The CDR3 sequence is CASSQPRQGYTEAFF. In DNA, the CDR3 is TGCGCCAGCAGCCAACCTCGACAGGGCTACACTGAAGCTTTCTTT.

This clonotype was seen a few times. The chain is built from TRBV5-6 and TRBJ2-7; 8 bases line up with TRBD1. CDR1 and CDR2 (germline): SGHDT, YYEEEE. The CDR3 is 13 amino acids. Losses at the gene ends were 0 bases for V and 6 bases for J; bases not matched to a gene: 2. DNA of the CDR3: TGTGCCAGCAGCTTGGGGACAGGGACCGAGCAGTACGTC. Its translation: CASSLGTGTEQYV.

This clonotype was counted only a few times. The V call is TRBV7-6, the J call TRBJ2-2, with a tentative D call TRBD2 (6 bases). The CDR3 has 13 residues. In germline, CDR1 is SGHVS, CDR2 FNYEAQ. CDR3 protein: CALEQGLTGELFF. DNA for the CDR3: TGTGCACTGGAGCAGGGACTGACCGGGGAGCTGTTTTTT.

The chain is built from TRBV6-1 and TRBJ1-1; TRBD1 might be the D (5 bases). Trimming left V 8 bases short and J 4 bases short, with 23 bases between. CDR1 and CDR2 from the germline V gene are MNHNS and SASEGT. The CDR3 runs 16 residues. The CDR3, as DNA: TGTGCCAGCGCTTTTCAGGGTACCACTCTGTTCACTGAAGCTTTCTTT. This sequence encodes CASAFQGTTLFTEAFF.

This clonotype was counted ten times or more. The V gene is TRBV7-2, the J gene TRBJ1-2, with TRBD1 matching over 8 bases. Germline V gene sequence: CDR1 SGHTA, CDR2 FQGNSA. The ends lost 5 bases at V and 4 bases at J; junction bases unmatched: 12. CDR3 length equals 16 residues. The chain's CDR3 is CASSRFERTGTYGYTF. The CDR3 region has the DNA TGTGCCAGCAGCCGCTTCGAAAGGACAGGGACCTATGGCTACACCTTC.

The rearrangement uses TRBV25-1 and TRBJ1-2, with D perhaps TRBD1 (6 bases). Germline loops: CDR1 MGHDK, CDR2 SYGVNS. Trimming shortened V by 3 bases and J by 3 bases, and 8 bases separated the two germline ends. There are 13 residues in the CDR3. The CDR3 nucleotides read TGTGCCAGCAGTGATGGACAGTACTATGGCTACACCTTC. It yields the protein CASSDGQYYGYTF.

This clonotype has only a few counts. V usage is TRBV12-3 or TRBV12-4 and J usage is TRBJ1-5; TRBD1 matches at 7 bases. The CDR3 contains 19 residues. After removal of 0 bases from V and 5 bases from J, the junction contained 16 bases not matched to a gene. The DNA of the CDR3 is TGTGCCAGCAGTTTAGCCCCCGACAGGGAACTTAGGAGGGATCAGCCCCAGCATTTT. Protein: CASSLAPDRELRRDQPQHF.

The chain couples TRBV5-4 to TRBJ1-2; TRBD1 is a possible D gene (5 bases). Germline V gives CDR1 SGHNT, CDR2 YYREEE (reference sequence). Trimming pared 4 bases from V and 6 bases from J, leaving 13 bases between. The CDR3 loop spans 13 amino acids. The CDR3 here is CASSSGVGDGYTF. CDR3 nucleotides: TGTGCCAGCAGCAGCGGAGTAGGGGATGGCTACACCTTC.

In nucleotides, the CDR3 is TGTGCCAGCAGTGAAGCGAACGAGCAGTACGTC. It codes for CASSEANEQYV. The chain employs TRBV2 and TRBJ2-7; D not certain. V shed 0 bases and J shed 5 bases, with 2 bases lying between them. The CDR3 is 11 amino acids. Per the germline V gene, CDR1 is SNHLY and CDR2 is FYNNEI.